The 9 T cell receptor beta chains in this list originate from one sample, sequenced in a study of blood T cell repertoires in COVID-19. Assay: immunoSEQ multiplex PCR; the TCRdb copy retains only in-frame clones and omits some. The table records tens of thousands of clones, 88% of them present only once. Sequencing was performed on peripheral blood. The receptor set was obtained from a human donor in a cohort sampled during active COVID-19.

The V and J genes are TRBV28 and TRBJ2-7; 9 nucleotides match TRBD1. The CDR3 length is 15 residues. Germline assignment: CDR1 MDHEN and CDR2 SYDVKM. V was clipped by 4 bases and J by 6 bases; unmatched bases: 10. Written as DNA, the CDR3 is TGTGCCAGCAGTTCCCCGGGACAGGGTACGGGCGAGCAGTACTTC. It encodes CASSSPGQGTGEQYF.

J is TRBJ1-1 and V is TRBV18; possible D gene TRBD1, 6 bases. The germline CDR1 and CDR2 sequences are KGHSH and LQKENI. Between the trimmed V and J ends, which lost 5 bases and 1 base, there was a span of 14 bases. CDR3 size: 15 residues. This CDR3 is CASSSTGTSNTEAFF. CDR3 sequence (DNA): TGTGCCAGCTCATCGACCGGGACATCGAACACTGAAGCTTTCTTT. Complete variable domain (other parts from reference TRBV18 and TRBJ1-1): NAGVMQNPRHLVRRRGQEARLRCSPMKGHSHVYWYRQLPEEGLKFMVYLQKENIIDESGMPKERFSAEFPKEGPSILRIQQVVRGDSAAYFCASSSTGTSNTEAFFGQGTRLTVV.

V and J are TRBV19 and TRBJ1-1; TRBD1 agrees at 8 bases. Germline CDR1 LNHDA, CDR2 SQIVND (reference sequence). V trimming: 4 bases; J trimming: 4 bases; junction bases outside the gene matches: 2. The CDR3 length is 13 residues. CDR3 loop: CASSTTGGTEAFF. The CDR3 DNA reads TGTGCCAGTAGTACCACAGGGGGCACTGAAGCTTTCTTT.

CDR3 amino acids: CASSGRQGLILYEQYF. Written as DNA, the CDR3 is TGTGCCAGCAGTGGAAGACAGGGCCTAATACTCTACGAGCAGTACTTC. V gene TRBV2 combines with J gene TRBJ2-7, with TRBD1 identical over 7 bases. V lost 4 bases and J lost 3; bases outside the gene matches: 12. Germline lookup yields CDR1 SNHLY and CDR2 FYNNEI. The CDR3 consists of 16 residues.

The chain couples TRBV19 to TRBJ2-2; the match to TRBD1 covers 7 bases. CDR1 LNHDA and CDR2 SQIVND come from the germline V gene (reference sequence). The V segment lost 7 bases and the J segment 5 bases; nucleotides outside the gene matches: 10. The CDR3 has 15 amino acids. CDR3 sequence reads: CASTPQGVGTGELFF. The CDR3 nucleotides are TGTGCCAGTACCCCTCAGGGGGTCGGGACCGGGGAGCTGTTTTTT.

The V call is TRBV19, the J call TRBJ2-2; 10 bases align to TRBD1. The CDR3 contains 17 residues. V lost 5 bases to trimming and J lost 2 bases; unmatched junction nucleotides: 8. Germline V CDR1 and CDR2: LNHDA, SQIVND (reference sequence). The CDR3 DNA follows: TGTGCCAGTAGTCCTAGAAGGACAGGGGGAAACACCGGGGAGCTGTTTTTT. Translation: CASSPRRTGGNTGELFF.

The rearrangement joins TRBV7-9 to TRBJ2-1; D is undetermined. Germline V gene sequence: CDR1 SEHNR, CDR2 FQNEAQ (reference sequence). The length of the CDR3 is 12 residues. Between the trimmed V and J ends, which lost 3 bases and 9 bases, there was a span of 9 bases. The CDR3 DNA follows: TGTGCCAGCAGCTTGGAGTATGGTGAGCAGTTCTTC. Translated, it gives CASSLEYGEQFF.

V and J are TRBV2 and TRBJ1-5; 12 bases fit TRBD1. The CDR3 is made up of 16 amino acids. Germline loops: CDR1 SNHLY, CDR2 FYNNEI. The ends lost 3 bases at V and 9 bases at J; junction bases unmatched: 9. The CDR3 DNA is TGTGCCAGCAGTGACCCGGGACAGGGGGCTTCGAGGCCCCAGCATTTT. Translated, it gives CASSDPGQGASRPQHF.

The CDR3 reads CASSSRRLTNEKLFF. Here the CDR3 DNA reads TGTGCCAGCAGCTCGCGGCGCCTAACTAATGAAAAACTGTTTTTT. This chain joins TRBV5-5 and TRBJ1-4; D gene ambiguous. The ends were cut back, 3 bases at V and 1 base at J, with 10 bases in the middle. Germline V gives CDR1 SGHKS, CDR2 YYEKEE (reference sequence). This CDR3 region has 15 residues.